This record covers a single TCR beta chain. Its antigen remains unknown. Clones were sequenced by immunoSEQ multiplex PCR, and TCRdb holds only the in-frame ones, with some missing. The table lists about 30,000 clones, approximately 90% of them singletons, with about 20% in the top ten. This sample is part of a study of chemoradiotherapy in HPV16-positive cancers. Broader study findings: For HPV16-positive patients, expanding HPV-responsive T cells associated with longer recurrence-free survival. Candidate HPV-specific clones and E7-related TCR motifs grew in tumor during treatment.

The CDR3 spans 15 residues. The V and J ends lost 5 bases and 4 bases, in that order; junction bases with no gene match: 10. Germline assignment: CDR1 SQVTM and CDR2 ANQGSEA. The source material was blood, sampled from a patient who underwent chemoradiotherapy. The origin of this receptor is a human donor with HPV-associated anogenital cancer. The chain joins TRBV29-1 to TRBJ1-2; 10 bases align to TRBD1. DNA of the CDR3: TGCAGCGTTCTATGGGGCCGGGACAGGGGCTATGGCTACACCTTC. It yields the protein CSVLWGRDRGYGYTF.